This T cell receptor beta chain was identified in a study of T-cell memory formation after mild COVID-19. On the study more broadly: In these data, TCR clusters were largely donor specific.

The V end lost 0 bases, the J end lost 0 bases, and 3 bases lay between the germline ends. The CDR3 has 15 residues. CDR1 and CDR2 (germline): MRHNA, SNTAGT. There are many counts of this clonotype. Its antigen remains unidentified. Whole-study findings and limits: Clones which contracted sat mainly in CM and EM if CD4+, and in EMRA if CD8+. From day 15 to 85, contracting clones were balanced between CD4 and CD8, whereas later expanders leaned toward CD4+.

Constant-segment primers were used for 5'RACE, and the resulting TCR alpha and TCR beta cDNA libraries carried sample barcodes and UMIs. TCRdb reprocessed the 5' RACE reads with MiXCR, giving one entry per CDR3 protein. The data contain 15,000 or so distinct CDR3 sequences, approximately 23% of them singletons. This TCR was recovered from a man in his late teens or twenties who had mild COVID-19 (a few samples of this study predate the infection). Cell type and time point are not known. The rearrangement uses TRBV6-4 and TRBJ2-6, with D hard to call. Sequenced material: PBMCs or a T cell subset sorted from them (not recorded which). In nucleotides, the CDR3 is TGTGCCAGCAGTGACTCCAGCTCTGGGGCCAACGTCCTGACTTTC. It codes for CASSDSSSGANVLTF.